This T cell receptor beta chain was recovered during a study of OX40 agonist ivuxolimab in advanced cancers. Across the whole study: With ivuxolimab, an agonistic anti-OX40 (CD134) antibody, patients were treated. Patients achieving partial responses numbered three: one hepatocellular carcinoma case and two cutaneous melanoma cases.

Study-level findings and limits: CD8+ T cells averaged more expanded clones than CD4+.

About this clone: Its antigen is unknown.

Measured with immunoSEQ multiplex PCR; TCRdb has only the in-frame clones, and not every one. The sample yields fewer than 30,000 clones, about 70% seen once. V shed 4 bases and J shed 3 bases, with 7 bases lying between them. CDR1 and CDR2 (germline): SGHTS, YDEGEE. The CDR3 loop spans 12 amino acids. The sequences come from CD4+ or CD8+ T cells sorted from blood, collected in a trial of the OX40 agonist ivuxolimab. This TCR came from an adult with an advanced solid tumor such as melanoma, head and neck, liver or kidney cancer. This chain connects TRBV5-8 to TRBJ1-2; no clear D. The CDR3 protein is CASSPTYYGYTF. The CDR3 nucleotides are TGTGCCAGCAGCCCGACCTACTATGGCTACACCTTC.